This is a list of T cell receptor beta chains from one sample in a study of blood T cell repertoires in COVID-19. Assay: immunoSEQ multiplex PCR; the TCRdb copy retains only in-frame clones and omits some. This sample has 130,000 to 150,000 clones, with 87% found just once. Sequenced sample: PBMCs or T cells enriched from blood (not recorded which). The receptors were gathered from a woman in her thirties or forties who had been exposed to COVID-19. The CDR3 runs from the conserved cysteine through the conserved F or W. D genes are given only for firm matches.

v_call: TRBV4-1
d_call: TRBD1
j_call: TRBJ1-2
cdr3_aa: CASSQGGTVGDGYTF
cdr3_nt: TGCGCCAGCAGCCAAGGAGGGACAGTCGGCGATGGCTACACCTTC

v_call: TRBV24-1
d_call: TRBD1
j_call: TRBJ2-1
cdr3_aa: CATSDPGQGYNEQFF
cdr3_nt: TGTGCCACCAGTGATCCGGGACAGGGGTACAATGAGCAGTTCTTC

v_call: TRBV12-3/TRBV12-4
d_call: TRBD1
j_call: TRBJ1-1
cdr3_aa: CASRGAGGEAFF
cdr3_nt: TGTGCCAGCAGGGGCGCAGGGGGAGAGGCTTTCTTT

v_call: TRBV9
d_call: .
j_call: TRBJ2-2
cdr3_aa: CASSGEPNTGELFF
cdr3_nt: TGTGCCAGCAGCGGAGAACCGAACACCGGGGAGCTGTTTTTT

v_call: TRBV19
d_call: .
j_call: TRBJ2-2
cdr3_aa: CASSIKGGGELFF
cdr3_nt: TGTGCCAGTAGTATAAAGGGAGGTGGGGAGCTGTTTTTT

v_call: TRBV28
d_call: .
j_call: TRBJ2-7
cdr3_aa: CASSFSGREQYF
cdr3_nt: TGTGCCAGCAGTTTCTCTGGGCGCGAGCAGTACTTC

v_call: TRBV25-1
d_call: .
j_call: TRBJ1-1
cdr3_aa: CASGGPDGAFF
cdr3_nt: TGTGCCTCCGGAGGGCCGGATGGTGCTTTCTTT

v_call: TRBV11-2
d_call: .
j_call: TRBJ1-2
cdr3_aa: CASSFSGGGGYTF
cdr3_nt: TGTGCCAGCAGCTTCTCTGGGGGCGGTGGCTACACCTTC

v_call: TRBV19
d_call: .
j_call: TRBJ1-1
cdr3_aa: CASTRSRVWGNTEAFF
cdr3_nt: TGTGCCAGTACCCGTAGCAGGGTGTGGGGGAACACTGAAGCTTTCTTT

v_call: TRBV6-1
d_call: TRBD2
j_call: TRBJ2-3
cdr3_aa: CASSVSSALAGFLTTDTQYF
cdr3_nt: TGTGCCAGCAGTGTTTCCTCAGCTCTAGCGGGTTTCTTGACCACAGATACGCAGTATTTT

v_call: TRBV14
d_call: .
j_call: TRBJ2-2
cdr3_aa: CASSRFAGTLNTGELFF
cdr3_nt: TGTGCCAGCAGCCGTTTCGCAGGAACTCTGAACACCGGGGAGCTGTTTTTT

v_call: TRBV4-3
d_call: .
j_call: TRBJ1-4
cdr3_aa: CASSPQGAGRENEKLFF
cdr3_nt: TGCGCCAGCAGCCCACAGGGAGCCGGGAGGGAAAATGAAAAACTGTTTTTT

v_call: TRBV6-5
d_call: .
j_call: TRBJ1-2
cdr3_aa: CASSPLSNYGYTF
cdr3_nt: TGTGCCAGCAGTCCCCTATCTAACTATGGCTACACCTTC

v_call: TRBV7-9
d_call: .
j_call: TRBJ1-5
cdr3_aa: CASSLEWGRGSNQPQHF
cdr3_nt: TGTGCCAGCAGCTTAGAATGGGGGCGAGGTAGCAATCAGCCCCAGCATTTT

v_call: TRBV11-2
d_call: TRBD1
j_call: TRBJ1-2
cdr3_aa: CASSLDPGTGRHYGYTF
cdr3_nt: TGTGCCAGCAGCTTAGATCCCGGGACAGGGCGACACTATGGCTACACCTTC